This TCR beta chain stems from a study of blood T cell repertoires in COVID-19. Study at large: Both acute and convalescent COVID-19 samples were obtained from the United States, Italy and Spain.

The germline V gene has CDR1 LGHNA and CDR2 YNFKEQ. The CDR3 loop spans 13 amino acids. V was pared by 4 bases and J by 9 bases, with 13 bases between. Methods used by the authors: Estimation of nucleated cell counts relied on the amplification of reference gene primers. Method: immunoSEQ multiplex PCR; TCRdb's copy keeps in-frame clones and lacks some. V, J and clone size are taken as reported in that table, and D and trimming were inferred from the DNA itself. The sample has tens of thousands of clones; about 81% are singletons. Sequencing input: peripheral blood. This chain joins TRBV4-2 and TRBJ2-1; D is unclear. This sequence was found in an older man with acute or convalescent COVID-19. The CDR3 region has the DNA TGTGCCAGCAGCCCGCCTGTTTTCGGTGAGCAGTTCTTC. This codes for CASSPPVFGEQFF.